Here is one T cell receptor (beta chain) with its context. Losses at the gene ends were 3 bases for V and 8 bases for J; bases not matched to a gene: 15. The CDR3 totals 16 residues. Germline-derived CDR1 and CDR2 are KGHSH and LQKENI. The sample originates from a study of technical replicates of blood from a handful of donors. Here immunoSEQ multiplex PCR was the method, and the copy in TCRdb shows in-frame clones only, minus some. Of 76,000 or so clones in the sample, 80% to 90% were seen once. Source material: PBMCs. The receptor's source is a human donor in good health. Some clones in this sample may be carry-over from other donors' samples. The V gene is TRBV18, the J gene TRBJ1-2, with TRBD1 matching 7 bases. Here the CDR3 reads CASSPTQSPDRIGYTF. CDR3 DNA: TGTGCCAGCTCACCTACCCAAAGCCCGGACAGGATAGGCTACACCTTC.